The rows below give T cell receptor beta chains drawn from one sample of a study of response to subunit inactivated influenza vaccine. Each CDR3 protein is one row after TCRdb ran MiXCR on the RT-PCR reads. The data contain about 520,000 distinct CDR3 sequences, 25% of them seen just once; the ten biggest clones take up around 1.8%. The sequences come from CD4+ T cells sorted from PBMCs, collected more than 4 days after vaccination. The receptors originated from a man aged 45-65 years who received an inactivated influenza vaccine. The CDR3 runs from the conserved cysteine through the conserved F or W. Clone size is shown for a subset of rows, as once, few, many or a class of expanded clone.

j_gene: TRBJ1-2; len: 14; v_gene: TRBV4-1; abundance: few; CDR3aa: CASSQGSGNYGYTF
j_gene: TRBJ2-7; len: 13; v_gene: TRBV11-2; abundance: few; CDR3aa: CASSLDYLNEQYF
j_gene: TRBJ1-4; len: 14; v_gene: TRBV5-1; abundance: few; CDR3aa: CASSSGTALSKLFF
j_gene: TRBJ2-3; len: 15; v_gene: TRBV28; abundance: once; CDR3aa: CASRGTGGSTDTQYF
j_gene: TRBJ2-2; len: 17; v_gene: TRBV5-1; abundance: .; CDR3aa: CASSLGDRGRGTGELFF
j_gene: TRBJ2-1; len: 15; v_gene: TRBV7-9; abundance: .; CDR3aa: CATGIFRTEYNEQFF
j_gene: TRBJ1-1; len: 14; v_gene: TRBV18; abundance: .; CDR3aa: CASFPSWTGVEAFF
j_gene: TRBJ2-5; len: 13; v_gene: TRBV15; abundance: .; CDR3aa: CATSRDLEETQYF
j_gene: TRBJ2-5; len: 14; v_gene: TRBV7-9; abundance: .; CDR3aa: CASSSRTSTETQYF
j_gene: TRBJ2-7; len: 16; v_gene: TRBV5-1; abundance: .; CDR3aa: CASSLAGTGGPYEQYF
j_gene: TRBJ1-1; len: 14; v_gene: TRBV9; abundance: .; CDR3aa: CASSVAWQRSEAFF
j_gene: TRBJ2-1; len: 16; v_gene: TRBV7-9; abundance: .; CDR3aa: CASSLGRGGAHDEQFF
j_gene: TRBJ1-1; len: 14; v_gene: TRBV7-9; abundance: .; CDR3aa: CASINRIRNTEAFF
j_gene: TRBJ1-2; len: 14; v_gene: TRBV5-5; abundance: .; CDR3aa: CASRTWDSNYGYTF
j_gene: TRBJ2-7; len: 16; v_gene: TRBV7-2; abundance: .; CDR3aa: CASSLVGTGRTYEQYF
j_gene: TRBJ2-1; len: 14; v_gene: TRBV27; abundance: few; CDR3aa: CASSWGQGSSGQFF
j_gene: TRBJ1-1; len: 12; v_gene: TRBV4-3; abundance: .; CDR3aa: CASSQGSGEAFF
j_gene: TRBJ1-2; len: 15; v_gene: TRBV7-8; abundance: few; CDR3aa: CASSLGAGGLGGYTF
j_gene: TRBJ2-1; len: 16; v_gene: TRBV24-1; abundance: few; CDR3aa: CATSDPGTSGINEQFF
j_gene: TRBJ2-2; len: 15; v_gene: TRBV6-1; abundance: .; CDR3aa: CASSPTSGSTGELFF
j_gene: TRBJ2-7; len: 17; v_gene: TRBV5-1; abundance: .; CDR3aa: CASSLGLTSGSEEEQYF
j_gene: TRBJ2-1; len: 16; v_gene: TRBV7-2; abundance: few; CDR3aa: CASRRRTSVARYEQFF
j_gene: TRBJ1-2; len: 13; v_gene: TRBV5-1; abundance: many; CDR3aa: CASSLESGFGYTF
j_gene: TRBJ1-3; len: 15; v_gene: TRBV12-3/TRBV12-4; abundance: .; CDR3aa: CASRRGGLTGNTIYF
j_gene: TRBJ2-3; len: 15; v_gene: TRBV20-1; abundance: .; CDR3aa: CSASGLAGVSDTQYF
j_gene: TRBJ1-4; len: 15; v_gene: TRBV2; abundance: few; CDR3aa: CASSALGQTSEKLFF
j_gene: TRBJ2-2; len: 18; v_gene: TRBV10-3; abundance: .; CDR3aa: CAISGRRKRGANTGELFF
j_gene: TRBJ2-1; len: 14; v_gene: TRBV25-1; abundance: .; CDR3aa: CASSEVKNYNEQFF
j_gene: TRBJ2-7; len: 12; v_gene: TRBV6-2/TRBV6-3; abundance: .; CDR3aa: CASSYFGGEQYF
j_gene: TRBJ2-7; len: 14; v_gene: TRBV20-1; abundance: .; CDR3aa: CSARDSGGGYEQYF
j_gene: TRBJ2-1; len: 15; v_gene: TRBV5-4; abundance: few; CDR3aa: CASSLEALGRNEQFF
j_gene: TRBJ2-2; len: 15; v_gene: TRBV6-1; abundance: .; CDR3aa: CASSELRPPLAELFF
j_gene: TRBJ1-5; len: 12; v_gene: TRBV20-1; abundance: .; CDR3aa: CSAVRRNQPQHF
j_gene: TRBJ2-1; len: 15; v_gene: TRBV2; abundance: once; CDR3aa: CASMGLARSYNEQFF
j_gene: TRBJ1-2; len: 13; v_gene: TRBV29-1; abundance: few; CDR3aa: CSVVETRGYGYTF
j_gene: TRBJ2-6; len: 16; v_gene: TRBV4-3; abundance: .; CDR3aa: CASSQVRRSGANVLTF
j_gene: TRBJ2-3; len: 17; v_gene: TRBV25-1; abundance: many; CDR3aa: CASSEGSSGRGGDTQYF
j_gene: TRBJ2-7; len: 15; v_gene: TRBV12-3/TRBV12-4; abundance: many; CDR3aa: CSSCVAEGVSYEQYF
j_gene: TRBJ2-1; len: 16; v_gene: TRBV24-1; abundance: .; CDR3aa: CATGQPISSSYNEQFF
j_gene: TRBJ2-7; len: 15; v_gene: TRBV6-1; abundance: few; CDR3aa: CASRTSLRGSNEQYF